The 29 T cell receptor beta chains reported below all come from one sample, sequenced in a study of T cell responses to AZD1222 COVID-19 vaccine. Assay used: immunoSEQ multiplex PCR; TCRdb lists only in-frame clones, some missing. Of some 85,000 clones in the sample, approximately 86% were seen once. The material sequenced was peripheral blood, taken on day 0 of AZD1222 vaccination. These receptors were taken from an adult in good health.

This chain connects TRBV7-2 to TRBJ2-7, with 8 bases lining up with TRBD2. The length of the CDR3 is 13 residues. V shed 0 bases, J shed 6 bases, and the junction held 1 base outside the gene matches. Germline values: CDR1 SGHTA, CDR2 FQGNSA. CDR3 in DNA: TGTGCCAGCAGCTTAGCAAGCGGGAGCGAGCAGTACTTC. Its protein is CASSLASGSEQYF.

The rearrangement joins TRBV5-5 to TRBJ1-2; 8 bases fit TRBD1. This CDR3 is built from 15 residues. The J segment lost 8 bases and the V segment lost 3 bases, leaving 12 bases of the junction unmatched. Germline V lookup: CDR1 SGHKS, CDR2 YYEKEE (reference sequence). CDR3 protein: CASSSNPRGQEGYTF. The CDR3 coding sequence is TGTGCCAGCAGCTCAAACCCCAGGGGGCAGGAAGGCTACACCTTC.

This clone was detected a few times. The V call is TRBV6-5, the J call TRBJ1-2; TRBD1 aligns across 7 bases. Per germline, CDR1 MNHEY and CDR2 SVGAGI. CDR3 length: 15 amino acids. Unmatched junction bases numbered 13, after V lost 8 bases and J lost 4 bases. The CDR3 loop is CASAPGGEGIYGYTF. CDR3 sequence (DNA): TGTGCCAGCGCCCCAGGGGGGGAGGGGATCTATGGCTACACCTTC.

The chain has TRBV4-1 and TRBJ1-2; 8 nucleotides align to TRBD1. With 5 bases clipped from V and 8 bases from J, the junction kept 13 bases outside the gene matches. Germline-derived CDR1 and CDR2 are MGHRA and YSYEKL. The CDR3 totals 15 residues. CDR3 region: CASSFWTGRSDGYTF. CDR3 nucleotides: TGCGCCAGCAGCTTTTGGACAGGGAGGTCTGACGGCTACACCTTC.

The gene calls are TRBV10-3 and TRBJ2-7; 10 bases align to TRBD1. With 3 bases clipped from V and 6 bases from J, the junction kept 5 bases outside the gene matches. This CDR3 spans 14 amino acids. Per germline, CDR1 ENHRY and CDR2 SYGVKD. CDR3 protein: CAISDGTGDSEQYF. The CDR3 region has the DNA TGTGCCATCAGTGATGGGACAGGGGATAGCGAGCAGTACTTC.

DNA for the CDR3: TGTGCCAGCAGCCCACTCCGGGACAGGGCCTCCTACGAGCAGTACTTC. This sequence encodes CASSPLRDRASYEQYF. The V gene is TRBV7-9, the J gene TRBJ2-7; 9 bases map to TRBD1. This CDR3 has 16 amino acids. CDR1 is SEHNR and CDR2 is FQNEAQ in the germline V gene (reference sequence). Unmatched junction bases numbered 8, after V lost 5 bases and J lost 0 bases.

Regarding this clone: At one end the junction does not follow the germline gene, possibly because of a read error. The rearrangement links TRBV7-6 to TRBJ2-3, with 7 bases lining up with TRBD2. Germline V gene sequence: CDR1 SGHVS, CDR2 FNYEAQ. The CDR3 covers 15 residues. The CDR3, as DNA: TGTGCCAGCAGTTTAGCTAGCGGACCCACAGATACGCAGTATTTT. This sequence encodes CASSLASGPTDTQYF.

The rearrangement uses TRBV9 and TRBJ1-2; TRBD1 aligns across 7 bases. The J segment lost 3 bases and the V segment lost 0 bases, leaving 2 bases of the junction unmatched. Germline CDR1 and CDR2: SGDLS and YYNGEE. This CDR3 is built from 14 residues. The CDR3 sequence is CASSVGGTDYGYTF. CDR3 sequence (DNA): TGTGCCAGCAGCGTAGGAGGGACAGACTATGGCTACACCTTC.

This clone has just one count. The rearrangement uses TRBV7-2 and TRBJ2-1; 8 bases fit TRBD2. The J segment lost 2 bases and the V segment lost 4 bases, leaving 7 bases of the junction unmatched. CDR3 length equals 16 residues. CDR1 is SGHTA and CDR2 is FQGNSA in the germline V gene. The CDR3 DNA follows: TGTGCCAGCAGCTCCCTTAGCGGGACCCCCTACAATGAGCAGTTCTTC. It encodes CASSSLSGTPYNEQFF.

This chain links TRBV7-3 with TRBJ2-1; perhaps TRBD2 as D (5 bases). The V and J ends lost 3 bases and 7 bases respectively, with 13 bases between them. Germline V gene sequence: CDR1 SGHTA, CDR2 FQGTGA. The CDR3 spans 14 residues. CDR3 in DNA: TGTGCCAGCAGCTTGAGCGGCGCCCGGAATGAGCAGTTCTTC. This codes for CASSLSGARNEQFF. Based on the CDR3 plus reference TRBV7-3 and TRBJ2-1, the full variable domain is GAGVSQTPSNKVTEKGKYVELRCDPISGHTALYWYRQSLGQGPEFLIYFQGTGAADDSGLPNDRFFAVRPEGSVSTLKIQRTERGDSAVYLCASSLSGARNEQFFGPGTRLTVL.

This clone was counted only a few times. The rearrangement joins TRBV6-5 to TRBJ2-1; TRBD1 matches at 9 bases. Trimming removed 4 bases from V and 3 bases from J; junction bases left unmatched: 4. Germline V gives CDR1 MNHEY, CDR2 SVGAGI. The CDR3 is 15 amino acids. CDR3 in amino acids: CASSSGTGIYNEQFF. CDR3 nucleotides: TGTGCCAGCAGTTCCGGGACAGGGATCTACAATGAGCAGTTCTTC.

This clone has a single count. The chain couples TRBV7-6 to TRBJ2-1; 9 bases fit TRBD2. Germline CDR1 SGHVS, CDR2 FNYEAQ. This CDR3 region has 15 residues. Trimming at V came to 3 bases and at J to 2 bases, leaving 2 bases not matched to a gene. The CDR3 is CASSFSGSTYNEQFF. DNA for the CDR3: TGTGCCAGCAGCTTTAGCGGGAGTACCTACAATGAGCAGTTCTTC.

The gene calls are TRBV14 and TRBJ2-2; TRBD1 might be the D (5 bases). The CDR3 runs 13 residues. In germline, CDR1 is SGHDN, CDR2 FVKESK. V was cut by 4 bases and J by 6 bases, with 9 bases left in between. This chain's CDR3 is CASSRDRSGELFF. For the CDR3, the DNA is TGTGCCAGCAGCCGCGACAGATCCGGGGAGCTGTTTTTT.

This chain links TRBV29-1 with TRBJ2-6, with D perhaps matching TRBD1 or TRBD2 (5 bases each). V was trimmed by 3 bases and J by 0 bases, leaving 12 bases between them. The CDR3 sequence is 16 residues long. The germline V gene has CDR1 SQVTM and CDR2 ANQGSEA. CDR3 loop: CSVEVRGGSGANVLTF. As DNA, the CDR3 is TGCAGCGTTGAGGTTCGTGGGGGCTCTGGGGCCAACGTCCTGACTTTC.

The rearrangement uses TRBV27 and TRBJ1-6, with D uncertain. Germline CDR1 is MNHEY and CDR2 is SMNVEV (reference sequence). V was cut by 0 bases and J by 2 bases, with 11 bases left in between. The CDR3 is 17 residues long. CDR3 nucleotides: TGTGCCAGCAGTTTATCGGGAGCCGGGACCTATAATTCACCCCTCCACTTT. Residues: CASSLSGAGTYNSPLHF.

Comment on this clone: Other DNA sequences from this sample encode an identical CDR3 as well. CDR3 protein: CASSLGASNTEAFF. The DNA of the CDR3 is TGCGCCAGCAGCTTGGGGGCCTCGAACACTGAAGCTTTCTTT. V is TRBV5-1 and J is TRBJ1-1; D remains unclear. This CDR3 has 14 residues. V lost 0 bases and J lost 1, with 7 bases in between. Germline lookup yields CDR1 SGHRS and CDR2 YFSETQ.

As DNA, the CDR3 is TGTGCCACCAGCAGAGAGGCTTCAACTAATGAAAAACTGTTTTTT. Its protein is CATSREASTNEKLFF. The chain uses TRBV15 and TRBJ1-4; D remains unclear. The CDR3 loop spans 15 amino acids. CDR1 is LNHNV and CDR2 is YYDKDF in the germline V gene (reference sequence). V gave up 0 bases and J gave up 0 bases, with 5 bases separating them. Variable domain in full (rest from reference TRBV15 and TRBJ1-4): DAMVIQNPRYQVTQFGKPVTLSCSQTLNHNVMYWYQQKSSQAPKLLFHYYDKDFNNEADTPDNFQSRRPNTSFCFLDIRSPGLGDTAMYLCATSREASTNEKLFFGSGTQLSVL.

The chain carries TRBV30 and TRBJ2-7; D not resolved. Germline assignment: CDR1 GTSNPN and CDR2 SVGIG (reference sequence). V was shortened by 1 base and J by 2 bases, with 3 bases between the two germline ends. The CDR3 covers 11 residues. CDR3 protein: CAWSGTYEQYF. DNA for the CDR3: TGTGCCTGGAGTGGTACCTACGAGCAGTACTTC.

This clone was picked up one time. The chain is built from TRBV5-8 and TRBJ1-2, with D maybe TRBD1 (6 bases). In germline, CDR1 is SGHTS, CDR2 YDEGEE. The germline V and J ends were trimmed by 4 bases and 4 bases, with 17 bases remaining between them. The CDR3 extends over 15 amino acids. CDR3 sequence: CASSPEGDGGYGYTF. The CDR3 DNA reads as TGTGCCAGCAGCCCCGAGGGGGACGGCGGCTATGGCTACACCTTC.

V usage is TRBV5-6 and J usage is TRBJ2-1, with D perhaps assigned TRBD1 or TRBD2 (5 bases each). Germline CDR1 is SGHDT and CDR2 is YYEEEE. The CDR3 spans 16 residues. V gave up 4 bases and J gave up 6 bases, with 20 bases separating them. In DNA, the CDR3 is TGTGCCAGCAGCCTGAAAGTGGGATGGGACCGCAATGAGCAGTTCTTC. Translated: CASSLKVGWDRNEQFF.

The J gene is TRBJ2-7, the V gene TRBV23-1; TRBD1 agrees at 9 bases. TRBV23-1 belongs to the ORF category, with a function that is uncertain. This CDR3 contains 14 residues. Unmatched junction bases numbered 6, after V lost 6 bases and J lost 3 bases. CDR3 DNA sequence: TGCGCCAGCAGCCCGGGACAGGGTGTCTACGAGCAGTACTTC. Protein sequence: CASSPGQGVYEQYF.

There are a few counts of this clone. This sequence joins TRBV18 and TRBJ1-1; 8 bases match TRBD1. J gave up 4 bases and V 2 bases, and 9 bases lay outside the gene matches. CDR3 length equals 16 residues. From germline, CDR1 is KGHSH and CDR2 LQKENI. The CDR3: CASSPSQGALVTEAFF. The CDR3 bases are TGTGCCAGCTCACCAAGCCAGGGGGCGCTGGTCACTGAAGCTTTCTTT. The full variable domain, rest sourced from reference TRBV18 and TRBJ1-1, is NAGVMQNPRHLVRRRGQEARLRCSPMKGHSHVYWYRQLPEEGLKFMVYLQKENIIDESGMPKERFSAEFPKEGPSILRIQQVVRGDSAAYFCASSPSQGALVTEAFFGQGTRLTVV.

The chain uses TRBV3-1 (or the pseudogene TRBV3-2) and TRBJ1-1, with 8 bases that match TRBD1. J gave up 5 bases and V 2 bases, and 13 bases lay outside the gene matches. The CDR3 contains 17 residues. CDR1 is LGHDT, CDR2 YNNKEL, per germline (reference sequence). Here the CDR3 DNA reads TGTGCCAGCAGCCAACAGGGGGCGGAGAGTGGGGCGACTGAAGCTTTCTTT. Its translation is CASSQQGAESGATEAFF.

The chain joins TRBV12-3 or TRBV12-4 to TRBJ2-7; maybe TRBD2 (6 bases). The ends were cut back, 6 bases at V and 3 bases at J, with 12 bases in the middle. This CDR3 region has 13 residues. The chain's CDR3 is CASSPASDYEQYF. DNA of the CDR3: TGTGCCAGCAGCCCTGCTAGCGACTACGAGCAGTACTTC.

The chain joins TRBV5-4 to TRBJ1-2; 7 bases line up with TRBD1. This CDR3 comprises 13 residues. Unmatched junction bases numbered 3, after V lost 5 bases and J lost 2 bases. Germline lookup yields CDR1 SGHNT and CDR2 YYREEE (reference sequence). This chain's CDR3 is CASSSGQNYGYTF. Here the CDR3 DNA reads TGTGCCAGCAGTTCGGGACAGAACTATGGCTACACCTTC. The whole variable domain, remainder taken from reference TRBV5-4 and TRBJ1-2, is ETGVTQSPTHLIKTRGQQVTLRCSSQSGHNTVSWYQQALGQGPQFIFQYYREEENGRGNFPPRFSGLQFPNYSSELNVNALELDDSALYLCASSSGQNYGYTFGSGTRLTVV.

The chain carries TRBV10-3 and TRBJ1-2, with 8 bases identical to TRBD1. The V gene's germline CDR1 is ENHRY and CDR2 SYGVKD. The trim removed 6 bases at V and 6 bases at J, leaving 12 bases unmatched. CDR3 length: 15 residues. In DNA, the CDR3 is TGTGCCATCAGCCCTGGACAGGGAGATAGGAATGGCTACACCTTC. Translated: CAISPGQGDRNGYTF.

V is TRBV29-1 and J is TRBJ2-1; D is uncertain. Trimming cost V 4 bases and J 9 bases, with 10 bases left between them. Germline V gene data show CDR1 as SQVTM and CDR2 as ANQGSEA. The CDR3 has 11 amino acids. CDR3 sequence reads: CSVGRNTEQFF. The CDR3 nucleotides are TGCAGCGTTGGGCGTAATACTGAGCAGTTCTTC.

The CDR3 coding sequence is TGTGCCAGCAGTGACCGTTCTAGGGGGACAGAATCCTACAATGAGCAGTTCTTC. Translated: CASSDRSRGTESYNEQFF. The gene calls are TRBV6-4 and TRBJ2-1; 7 nucleotides match TRBD1. CDR1 and CDR2 from the germline V gene are MRHNA and SNTAGT. The V and J ends lost 2 bases and 1 base, in that order; junction bases with no gene match: 11. This CDR3 has 18 amino acids.

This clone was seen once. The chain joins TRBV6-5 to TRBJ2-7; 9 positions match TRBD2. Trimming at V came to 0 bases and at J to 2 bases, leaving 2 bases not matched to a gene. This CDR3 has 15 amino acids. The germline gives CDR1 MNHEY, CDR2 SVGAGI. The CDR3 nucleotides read TGTGCCAGCAGTTACTCGAGACTAGCGGCCTACGAGCAGTACTTC. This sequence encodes CASSYSRLAAYEQYF.